The 13 T cell receptor beta chains given below trace back to one sample, sequenced in a study of blood T cell repertoires in COVID-19 (dated by TCRdb to the early 2020s). Library prep was done by the immunoSEQ multiplex PCR assay. This immuneACCESS table, as held by TCRdb, lists in-frame sequences with V and J called but not all clones. Of the missing ones, under half trace to an unresolved V gene in checked studies; the others have no known cause. Present in this sample are 200,000 to 300,000 clones, 84% of which were seen just once. The leading ten clones occupy under 5% of the sample. The source material was peripheral blood. These receptors were collected from a man aged 55 to 70 with acute or convalescent COVID-19.

The chain has TRBV5-1 and TRBJ2-2; 12 nucleotides match TRBD1. CDR3 length: 15 amino acids. The V gene end was trimmed by 5 bases and the J gene end by 6 bases; junction bases not matched to a gene: 5. The germline V gene has CDR1 SGHRS and CDR2 YFSETQ. The CDR3 DNA sequence: TGCGCCAGCAGACCCGGGACAGGGGGCCCCGGGGAGCTGTTTTTT. Its protein is CASRPGTGGPGELFF.

Only one count was recorded for this clone. The chain couples TRBV11-3 to TRBJ2-1; TRBD2 matches 8 bases. CDR1 and CDR2 from the germline V gene are SGHNT and YENEEA. V shed 5 bases and J 1 base; nucleotides not matched to a gene: 4. CDR3 size: 15 residues. The CDR3 reads CASSLLAGSYNEQFF. Written as DNA, the CDR3 is TGTGCCAGCAGCCTCTTAGCGGGGTCCTACAATGAGCAGTTCTTC.

The chain combines TRBV19 with TRBJ1-1; TRBD1 matches 8 bases. Trimming removed 3 bases from V and 1 base from J; junction bases left unmatched: 4. The CDR3 consists of 15 residues. CDR1 and CDR2 from the germline V gene are LNHDA and SQIVND (reference sequence). The CDR3 DNA sequence: TGTGCCAGTAGTATGGGCGGGACAGGGAACACTGAAGCTTTCTTT. Translated: CASSMGGTGNTEAFF.

The chain has TRBV5-1 and TRBJ1-1; D gene ambiguous. The CDR3 consists of 13 residues. Trimming shortened V by 4 bases and J by 0 bases, and 7 bases separated the two germline ends. The germline gives CDR1 SGHRS, CDR2 YFSETQ. The CDR3 reads CASSPLLNTEAFF. The CDR3 DNA sequence: TGCGCCAGCAGCCCCCTTCTGAACACTGAAGCTTTCTTT. The full variable domain, completed using reference TRBV5-1 and TRBJ1-1, is KAGVTQTPRYLIKTRGQQVTLSCSPISGHRSVSWYQQTPGQGLQFLFEYFSETQRNKGNFPGRFSGRQFSNSRSEMNVSTLELGDSALYLCASSPLLNTEAFFGQGTRLTVV.

J is TRBJ2-3 and V is TRBV19; D may be TRBD2 (6 bases). CDR3 length: 16 amino acids. V gave up 5 bases and J gave up 1 base, with 16 bases separating them. From germline, CDR1 is LNHDA and CDR2 SQIVND (reference sequence). CDR3 residues: CASSDSGGGRTDTQYF. Written as DNA, the CDR3 is TGTGCCAGTAGTGATAGCGGAGGTGGTCGCACAGATACGCAGTATTTT.

J is TRBJ1-6 and V is TRBV18, with a tentative D call TRBD1 (5 bases). CDR1 is KGHSH, CDR2 LQKENI, per germline. Trimming left V 3 bases short and J 7 bases short, with 13 bases between. The CDR3 is made up of 15 amino acids. DNA of the CDR3: TGTGCCAGCTCACCTTTTGGGGCGCTCAATTCACCCCTCCACTTT. Translation: CASSPFGALNSPLHF.

The table lists this clone with many counts. The sample has other DNA sequences that encode this CDR3 too. The chain couples TRBV7-2 to TRBJ2-7; 10 positions match TRBD1. With V trimmed by 0 bases and J by 6 bases, 2 bases remained unmatched. CDR1 is SGHTA, CDR2 FQGNSA, per germline. CDR3 length: 14 amino acids. This CDR3 reads CASSLAGQGGEQYF. DNA of the CDR3: TGTGCCAGCAGCTTAGCTGGACAGGGGGGCGAGCAGTACTTC.

The table lists this clone with a count of one. J is TRBJ1-2 and V is TRBV3-1 (or the pseudogene TRBV3-2); D not resolved. The V end was cut by 4 bases, the J end by 3 bases, with 18 bases between. The CDR3 runs 16 residues. Germline-derived CDR1 and CDR2 are LGHDT and YNNKEL (reference sequence). The CDR3 loop reads CASSRGGLNSDYGYTF. CDR3 in DNA: TGTGCCAGCAGCCGGGGAGGTCTAAATTCGGACTATGGCTACACCTTC.

In this sample, this clone turned up once. The chain carries TRBV7-2 and TRBJ1-5, with 7 bases identical to TRBD1. Germline V gives CDR1 SGHTA, CDR2 FQGNSA. Losses at the gene ends were 5 bases for V and 7 bases for J; bases not matched to a gene: 2. This CDR3 has 12 amino acids. The DNA for the CDR3 is TGTGCCAGCAGCCGACAGGGCCAGCCCCAGCATTTT. Residues: CASSRQGQPQHF.

This clone was seen more than once but under ten times. The chain employs TRBV6-6 and TRBJ2-1, with 15 nucleotides matching TRBD2. The CDR3 covers 17 residues. Per the germline V gene, CDR1 is MNHNY and CDR2 is SVGAGI (reference sequence). The V segment lost 5 bases and the J segment 5 bases; nucleotides outside the gene matches: 7. Here the CDR3 reads CASSQGTSGGRDNEQFF. DNA of the CDR3: TGTGCCAGCAGTCAGGGGACTAGCGGGGGGAGAGACAATGAGCAGTTCTTC.

This clone was seen more than once but under ten times. The chain recombines TRBV11-2 with TRBJ2-5; D is possibly TRBD2 (6 bases). Trimming removed 0 bases at V and 5 bases at J, with 16 bases between. The CDR3 consists of 16 residues. Germline V gene lookup returns CDR1 SGHAT and CDR2 FQNNGV. The DNA of the CDR3 is TGTGCCAGCAGCTTAGACTTGCGGGGCTCAGGGGAGACCCAGTACTTC. Its translation is CASSLDLRGSGETQYF.

The chain carries TRBV4-2 and TRBJ1-6, with D unclear. Per germline, CDR1 LGHNA and CDR2 YNFKEQ. V lost 5 bases and J 4 bases, leaving 12 bases between the germline ends. The CDR3 covers 15 residues. The CDR3: CASSSYQRYNSPLHF. CDR3 nucleotide sequence: TGTGCCAGCAGCTCCTACCAGCGGTATAATTCACCCCTCCACTTT.

The V gene is TRBV14, the J gene TRBJ1-5; the D is unclear. The CDR3 consists of 16 residues. The germline V and J ends were trimmed by 0 bases and 0 bases, with 9 bases remaining between them. CDR1 is SGHDN, CDR2 FVKESK, per germline. The CDR3 sequence is CASSQDPVYSNQPQHF. The CDR3 DNA reads as TGTGCCAGCAGCCAAGACCCGGTCTATAGCAATCAGCCCCAGCATTTT.